Below, 17 T cell receptor beta chains from the same sample are listed, as sequenced in a study of naive and memory T cell subsets (TCRdb year 2017). Library prep was done by UMI-ligation and nested PCR. The sequencing machine was an Illumina MiSeq. An equimolar mix of two oligonucleotides covering both TRBC1 and TRBC2 was used as the beta constant-region primer. The ligated cDNA went through four rounds of PCR with nested alpha and beta constant-region primers together with the SP2 primer. TCRdb's own reprocessing of the public reads used fastp at Q25 and MiXCR and kept productive beta chains. Duplicate CDR3 protein sequences are folded into a single record with the most common DNA and genes. The sample contains approximately 150,000 distinct CDR3 sequences, about a fifth of them found a single time. The ten top clones hold about 0.57% of the sample. For these receptors, no antigen is known. What the authors observed across the whole study: Naive repertoires, especially CD8, contained a few larger clonotypes, possibly memory cells re-expressing CD45RA.

The material sequenced was naive CD8+ T cells from blood. The cell subset or site label for this specimen denotes: naive T cells, CD45RA high CD27+. The origin of the receptors is a human donor in good health.

This clonotype was recorded at least ten times. J is TRBJ1-5 and V is TRBV27; no clear D. Trimming removed 6 bases from V and 3 bases from J, with 12 bases in between. Germline loops: CDR1 MNHEY, CDR2 SMNVEV (reference sequence). The CDR3 spans 14 residues. The CDR3 spells CASRRAQYNQPQHF. CDR3 in DNA: TGTGCCAGCAGGCGGGCACAGTACAATCAGCCCCAGCATTTT.

V usage is TRBV28 and J usage is TRBJ2-1, with D perhaps matching TRBD1 or TRBD2 (5 bases each). V was shortened by 5 bases and J by 10 bases, with 9 bases between the two germline ends. This CDR3 has 11 amino acids. The germline V gene encodes CDR1 MDHEN and CDR2 SYDVKM. The CDR3: CASSTWGEQFF. The CDR3 DNA is TGTGCCAGCAGTACGTGGGGGGAGCAGTTCTTC.

In its sample, this clonotype was seen a few times. The gene calls are TRBV11-1 and TRBJ2-5; tentatively, D is TRBD2 (5 bases). V shed 2 bases and J shed 1 base, with 11 bases lying between them. The CDR3 sequence is 15 residues long. Per the germline V gene, CDR1 is SGHAT and CDR2 is FQDESV (reference sequence). In DNA form, the CDR3 reads TGTGCCAGCAGCTTATTGGCCGGGGTCCAAGAGACCCAGTACTTC. Its protein product is CASSLLAGVQETQYF.

About this clonotype: An end of the junction does not agree with germline; a read error may underlie this. In DNA, the CDR3 is TGTGCCACCAGTGATCTGGGGCTCCTCCAATCCTTC. Translation gives CATSDLGLLQSF. V is TRBV24-1 and J is TRBJ1-2; a possible D gene is TRBD1 (5 bases). In germline, CDR1 is KGHDR, CDR2 SFDVKD. The CDR3 totals 12 residues.

This chain uses TRBV2 with TRBJ2-5; possible D gene TRBD2, 6 bases. V gave up 10 bases and J gave up 1 base, with 10 bases separating them. Germline V lookup: CDR1 SNHLY, CDR2 FYNNEI. The CDR3 consists of 12 residues. The CDR3 DNA reads TGTGCCACCCCGGGACTCCAAGAGACCCAGTACTTC. It encodes CATPGLQETQYF.

This clonotype was observed a handful of times. CDR3 nucleotide sequence: TGTGCCAGCAGCCCTCAAGGGGCGTGGAACTCGTGGGAGCAGTACTTC. Translating it yields CASSPQGAWNSWEQYF. The chain recombines TRBV3-1 with TRBJ2-7; possible D gene TRBD1, 5 bases. Trimming stripped 4 bases from V and 7 bases from J, with 23 bases between. CDR1 LGHDT and CDR2 YNNKEL come from the germline V gene (reference sequence). The CDR3 totals 16 residues.

In its sample, this clonotype was seen a few times. The rearrangement joins TRBV3-1 to TRBJ2-7; 7 nucleotides align to TRBD2. The CDR3 is made up of 15 amino acids. The V segment lost 5 bases and the J segment 3 bases; nucleotides outside the gene matches: 10. CDR1 and CDR2 (germline): LGHDT, YNNKEL (reference sequence). CDR3 sequence reads: CASSTMGGTGYEQYF. The CDR3 coding sequence is TGTGCCAGCAGCACGATGGGGGGGACCGGCTACGAGCAGTACTTC.

This clonotype has more than one count but fewer than ten. The CDR3 here is CASSIPGTGTYEQYF. Written as DNA, the CDR3 is TGTGCCAGTAGTATCCCCGGGACAGGGACCTACGAGCAGTACTTC. This chain uses TRBV19 with TRBJ2-7, with TRBD1 identical over 9 bases. V shed 3 bases and J 2 bases; nucleotides not matched to a gene: 5. From germline, CDR1 is LNHDA and CDR2 SQIVND (reference sequence). The CDR3 consists of 15 residues.

This clonotype was seen a few times. The V gene is TRBV7-9, the J gene TRBJ2-3, with D hard to call. Looked up from germline, CDR1 is SEHNR and CDR2 is FQNEAQ (reference sequence). V was clipped by 6 bases and J by 4 bases, with 5 bases between them. The CDR3 is made up of 11 amino acids. The CDR3 DNA reads TGTGCCAGCAGGAAAGCAGATACGCAGTATTTT. This gives the protein CASRKADTQYF.

In its sample, this clonotype was seen many times. The rearrangement joins TRBV28 to TRBJ2-7, with TRBD1 identical over 10 bases. The V segment lost 9 bases and the J segment 2 bases; nucleotides outside the gene matches: 1. Germline lookup yields CDR1 MDHEN and CDR2 SYDVKM. CDR3 size: 12 residues. CDR3 region: CASGQGAYEQYF. CDR3 nucleotide sequence: TGTGCCAGTGGACAGGGGGCCTACGAGCAGTACTTC.

This clonotype turned up a few times. The chain recombines TRBV13 with TRBJ1-1, with D uncertain. The V end was cut by 5 bases, the J end by 0 bases, with 7 bases between. This CDR3 region has 13 residues. Germline V gene data show CDR1 as PRHDT and CDR2 as FYEKMQ (reference sequence). The CDR3 reads CASSTQLNTEAFF. CDR3 sequence (DNA): TGTGCCAGCAGCACACAGCTGAACACTGAAGCTTTCTTT.

J is TRBJ2-7 and V is TRBV27, with D unresolved. This CDR3 contains 12 residues. CDR1 is MNHEY and CDR2 is SMNVEV in the germline V gene (reference sequence). Trimming removed 4 bases from V and 6 bases from J, with 10 bases in between. Here the CDR3 reads CASSSSSGEQYF. DNA of the CDR3: TGTGCCAGCAGTTCCAGTTCGGGCGAGCAGTACTTC.

This clonotype was seen a few times. V usage is TRBV5-1 and J usage is TRBJ1-1, with TRBD1 as a possible D gene (5 bases). The CDR3 has 14 amino acids. Germline CDR1 reads SGHRS; CDR2 reads YFSETQ. V was cut by 8 bases and J by 0 bases, with 14 bases left in between. The CDR3 loop reads CASTDSHMNTEAFF. As DNA, the CDR3 is TGCGCCAGTACCGACAGCCACATGAACACTGAAGCTTTCTTT. Supplemented by reference TRBV5-1 and TRBJ1-1, the full variable domain reads KAGVTQTPRYLIKTRGQQVTLSCSPISGHRSVSWYQQTPGQGLQFLFEYFSETQRNKGNFPGRFSGRQFSNSRSEMNVSTLELGDSALYLCASTDSHMNTEAFFGQGTRLTVV.

The gene calls are TRBV27 and TRBJ1-5; unclear D gene. The CDR3 totals 14 residues. The V end was cut by 2 bases, the J end by 2 bases, with 7 bases between. In germline, CDR1 is MNHEY, CDR2 SMNVEV (reference sequence). Here the CDR3 reads CASSLIGGNQPQHF. CDR3 bases: TGTGCCAGCAGTTTAATCGGGGGCAATCAGCCCCAGCATTTT.

This clonotype has more than one count but fewer than ten. The chain carries TRBV3-1 and TRBJ1-2, with D possibly matching TRBD1 (5 bases). CDR1 is LGHDT, CDR2 YNNKEL, per germline (reference sequence). Trimming left V 4 bases short and J 4 bases short, with 16 bases between. CDR3 length: 15 residues. CDR3 DNA: TGTGCCAGCAGCCCATGGCGCGGGGCGGCCTATGGCTACACCTTC. This sequence encodes CASSPWRGAAYGYTF.

This clonotype appeared a few times. V gene TRBV6-4 combines with J gene TRBJ1-5; no firm D call. The germline V and J ends were trimmed by 4 bases and 2 bases, with 18 bases remaining between them. Germline V gene sequence: CDR1 MRHNA, CDR2 SNTAGT. The CDR3 is 17 residues long. The CDR3, as DNA: TGTGCCAGCAGTGCCTCCGCTTCAGTGGTAGGCAATCAGCCCCAGCATTTT. Amino acids: CASSASASVVGNQPQHF.

V usage is TRBV20-1 and J usage is TRBJ2-4; D perhaps matches TRBD1 (5 bases). The CDR3 contains 13 residues. Germline CDR1 reads DFQATT; CDR2 reads SNEGSKA (reference sequence). Trimming left V 5 bases short and J 6 bases short, with 14 bases between. The CDR3 nucleotides read TGCAGTGCTCCCATAGGGGTACGAAACATTCAGTACTTC. Translation gives CSAPIGVRNIQYF.